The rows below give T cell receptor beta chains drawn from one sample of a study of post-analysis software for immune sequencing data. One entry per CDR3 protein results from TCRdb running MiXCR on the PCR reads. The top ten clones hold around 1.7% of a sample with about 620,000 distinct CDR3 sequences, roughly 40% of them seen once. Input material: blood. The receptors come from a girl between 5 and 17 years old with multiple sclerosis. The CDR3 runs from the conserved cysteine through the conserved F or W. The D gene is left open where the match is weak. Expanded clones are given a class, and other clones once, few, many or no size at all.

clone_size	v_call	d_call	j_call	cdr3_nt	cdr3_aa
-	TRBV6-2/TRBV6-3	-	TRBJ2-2	TGTGCCAGCAGTTACTCGACTTGGGGCGGGGAGCTGTTTTTT	CASSYSTWGGELFF
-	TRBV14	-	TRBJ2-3	TGTGCCAGCAGCCTCGGACGGCTAACCGGGGTTACGCAGTATTTT	CASSLGRLTGVTQYF
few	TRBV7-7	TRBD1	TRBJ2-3	TGTGCTAGCAGCTTAGGGACAGGGGATTCAGATACGCAGTATTTT	CASSLGTGDSDTQYF
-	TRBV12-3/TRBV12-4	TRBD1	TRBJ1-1	TGTGCCAGCAGAGAGAACAGGGGCACTGAAGCTTTCTTT	CASRENRGTEAFF
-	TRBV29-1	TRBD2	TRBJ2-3	TGCAGCACGCAGACTAGCGGGAGAGAAGATACGCAGTATTTT	CSTQTSGREDTQYF
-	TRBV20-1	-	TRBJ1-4	TGCAGTGCTTTTGAAGGGGATGAAAAACTGTTTTTT	CSAFEGDEKLFF
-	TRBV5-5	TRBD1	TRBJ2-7	TGTGCCAGCAGCACCCGGCCCGACAGGGACGAGCAGTACTTC	CASSTRPDRDEQYF
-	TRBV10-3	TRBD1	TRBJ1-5	TGTGCCATCAGAGACAGGGAAGGTCAGCCCCAGCATTTT	CAIRDREGQPQHF
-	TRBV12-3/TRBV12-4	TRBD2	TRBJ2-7	TGTGCCAGCCGGGGCGGGGGGGGCCACTACGAGCAGTACTTC	CASRGGGGHYEQYF
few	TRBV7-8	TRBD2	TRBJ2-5	TGTGCCAGCAGCTTATTCCAGACTAGCGGTGGGCAAGAGACCCAGTACTTC	CASSLFQTSGGQETQYF
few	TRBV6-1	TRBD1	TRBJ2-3	TGTGCCAGCATATCCCGGGACAGGGGAAATACGCAGTATTTT	CASISRDRGNTQYF
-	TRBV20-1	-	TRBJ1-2	TGCAGTGCTAGTGGTTGGGGGCCAAACTTTGAATATGGCTACACCTTC	CSASGWGPNFEYGYTF
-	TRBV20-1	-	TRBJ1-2	TGCAGTGCTGTGGGGGACGGGAATGAACGGGGCTACACCTTC	CSAVGDGNERGYTF
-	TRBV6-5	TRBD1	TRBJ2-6	TGTGCCAGCAGTTACACCGGGACAGGCTTCTCTGGGGCCAACGTCCTGACTTTC	CASSYTGTGFSGANVLTF
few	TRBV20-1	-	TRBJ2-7	TGCAGTGCCCGACTACAGACCGACGAGCAGTACTTC	CSARLQTDEQYF
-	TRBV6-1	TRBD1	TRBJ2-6	TGTGCCATCCAGGACAGGGGGAGAAAGAATGGGGCCAACGTCCTGACTTTC	CAIQDRGRKNGANVLTF
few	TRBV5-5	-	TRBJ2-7	TGTGCCAGCAGCTCCCGGGACAAATTCTACGAGCAGTACTTC	CASSSRDKFYEQYF
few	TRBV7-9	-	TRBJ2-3	TGTGCCAGCAGCTTAGAAGGCACCACAGGGGATACGCAGTATTTT	CASSLEGTTGDTQYF
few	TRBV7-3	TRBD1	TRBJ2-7	TGTGCCAGCTCAACCGGGACAGGGACCTACGAGCAGTACTTC	CASSTGTGTYEQYF
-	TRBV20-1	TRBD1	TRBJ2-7	TGCAGGGGACAGGGCTCCTCCTACGAGCAGTACTTC	CRGQGSSYEQYF
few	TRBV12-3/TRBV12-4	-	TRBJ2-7	TGTGCCAGCACTACCGGGACGAGTCCCTACGAGCAGTACTTC	CASTTGTSPYEQYF
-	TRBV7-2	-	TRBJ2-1	TGTGCCAGCAGCTTAGGGGGGCCGGTAGATGAGCAGTTCTTC	CASSLGGPVDEQFF
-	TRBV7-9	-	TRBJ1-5	TGTGCCAGCAGCGGACAGAATCAGCCCCAGCATTTT	CASSGQNQPQHF
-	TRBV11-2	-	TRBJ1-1	TGTGCCAGCAGCTTCCCCCCGCAGGAGACTGAAGCTTTCTTT	CASSFPPQETEAFF
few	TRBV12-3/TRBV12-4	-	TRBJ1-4	TGTGCCAGCAGTCCGGGGGAACGGAGTAATGAAAAACTGTTTTTT	CASSPGERSNEKLFF
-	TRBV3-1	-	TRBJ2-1	TGCGCCAGCAGCCCCCGACCAATTCGGAAATTCTCCTACAATGAGCAGTTCTTC	CASSPRPIRKFSYNEQFF
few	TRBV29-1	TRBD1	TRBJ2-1	TGCAGCGTTGAAGGTCAACAGGGGGTTTACGATGAGCAGTTCTTC	CSVEGQQGVYDEQFF
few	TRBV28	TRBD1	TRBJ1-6	TGTGCCAGCCGTGACGACAGGGATTCACCCCTCCACTTT	CASRDDRDSPLHF
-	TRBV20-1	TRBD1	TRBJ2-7	TGCAGTGCTACAGGGGGCGCATCCTACGAGCAGTACTTC	CSATGGASYEQYF
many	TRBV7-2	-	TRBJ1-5	TGTGCCAGCAGCCGGTCTTATAATCAGCCCCAGCATTTT	CASSRSYNQPQHF
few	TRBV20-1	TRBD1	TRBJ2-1	TGCAGTGCTAGAGATCTCCCCGGACAGGACTACAATGAGCAGTTCTTC	CSARDLPGQDYNEQFF
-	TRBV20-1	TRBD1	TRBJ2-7	TGCAGTGCTTCGTACAGGGGCCCATCCTACGAGCAGTACTTC	CSASYRGPSYEQYF
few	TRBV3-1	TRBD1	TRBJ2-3	TGTGCCAGCAGCCGGACAGGGAGCACAGATACGCAGTATTTT	CASSRTGSTDTQYF
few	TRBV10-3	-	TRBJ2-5	TGTGCCATCTCCTCGGAGACGTGGGAGACCCAGTACTTC	CAISSETWETQYF
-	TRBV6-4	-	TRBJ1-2	TGTGCCAGCAGTGACTCAAAGTCTAACTATGGCTACACCTTC	CASSDSKSNYGYTF
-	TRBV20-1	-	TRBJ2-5	TGCAGTGCTAGAGGGCTCGACGGCGCAAGGGGCCAAGAGACCCAGTACTTC	CSARGLDGARGQETQYF
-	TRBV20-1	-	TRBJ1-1	TGCAGTGCTAGAAGGATACAGGAAACTGAAGCTTTCTTT	CSARRIQETEAFF
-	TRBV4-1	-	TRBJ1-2	TGCGCCAGCAGCCAAGATCCGGGGCCTAGATATGGCTACACCTTC	CASSQDPGPRYGYTF
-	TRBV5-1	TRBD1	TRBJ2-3	TGCGCCAGCAGCTCGACAGGGGCTCGGACAGATACGCAGTATTTT	CASSSTGARTDTQYF
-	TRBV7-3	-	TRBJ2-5	TGTGCCAGCAGCTCTGGGATTGAAGAGACCCAGTACTTC	CASSSGIEETQYF
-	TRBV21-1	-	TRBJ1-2	TGTGCCAGCAGAAGAGGTCGTGGCTACACCTTC	CASRRGRGYTF
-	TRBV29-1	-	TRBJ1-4	TGCAGCGGGGCTGAGGGGGTTAATGAAAAACTGTTTTTT	CSGAEGVNEKLFF
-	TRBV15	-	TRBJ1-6	TGTGCCACCGCCTCCACGAATTCACCCCTCCACTTT	CATASTNSPLHF
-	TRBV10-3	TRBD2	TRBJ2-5	TGTGCCATCAATGATCTAGCGGGCGTTGGGGAGACCCAGTACTTC	CAINDLAGVGETQYF
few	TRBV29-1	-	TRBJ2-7	TGCAGCGTATCCTACCGGACAGCCTACGAGCAGTACTTC	CSVSYRTAYEQYF
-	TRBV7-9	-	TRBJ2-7	TGTGCCAGCAGCCCCATTCAGGGAACGGCCCTCTACGAGCAGTACTTC	CASSPIQGTALYEQYF
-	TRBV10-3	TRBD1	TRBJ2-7	TGTGCCACCAGCGCGGACAGGGACCGCGAGCAGTACTTC	CATSADRDREQYF
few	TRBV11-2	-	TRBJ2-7	TGTGCCAGCATCCACCGGGGTTCCTACGAGCAGTACTTC	CASIHRGSYEQYF
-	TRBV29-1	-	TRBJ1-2	TGCAGCGTTGAAGATGGAAGGGTCTGGGGCTACACCTTC	CSVEDGRVWGYTF
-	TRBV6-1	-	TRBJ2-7	TGTGCCAGCAGTGTTAAGGGGCTCGAGCAGTACTTC	CASSVKGLEQYF
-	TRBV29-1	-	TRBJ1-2	TGCAGCGTTGAGAGGCAGGGGAATGGTGGCTACACCTTC	CSVERQGNGGYTF
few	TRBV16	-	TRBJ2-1	TGTGCCAGCAGCCGAGCTAGTGTCCGCTCCTACAATGAGCAGTTCTTC	CASSRASVRSYNEQFF
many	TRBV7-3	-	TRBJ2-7	TGTGCCAGCAGTTGGTCCGGGACTGGATCCTACGAGCAGTACTTC	CASSWSGTGSYEQYF